What follows are 3 T cell receptor beta chains derived from one specimen sequenced in a study of blood T cell repertoires in COVID-19. This table comes from immunoSEQ multiplex PCR, and its TCRdb copy is limited to in-frame clones, with some not included. The table includes around 63,000 clones, 85% to 90% detected once. Sequenced: peripheral blood. These receptors all stem from a woman aged 60-70 years with COVID-19, enrolled during active disease.

This sequence joins TRBV11-3 and TRBJ1-1; D possibly corresponds to TRBD1 (5 bases). The CDR3 is 14 amino acids. CDR1 and CDR2 from the germline V gene are SGHNT and YENEEA. V lost 1 base and J 4 bases, leaving 10 bases between the germline ends. In DNA form, the CDR3 reads TGTGCCAGCAGCTTAGGCAGGGCGACCACTGAAGCTTTCTTT. Protein sequence: CASSLGRATTEAFF.

The gene calls are TRBV6-2 or TRBV6-3 and TRBJ2-7; 9 nucleotides line up with TRBD2. The J segment lost 0 bases and the V segment lost 4 bases, leaving 4 bases of the junction unmatched. CDR1 and CDR2 (germline): MNHEY, SVGEGT. This CDR3 contains 15 residues. CDR3 sequence reads: CASSFLAGSSYEQYF. CDR3 DNA sequence: TGTGCCAGCAGTTTTCTAGCGGGGAGCTCCTACGAGCAGTACTTC.

The chain recombines TRBV6-6 with TRBJ2-1, with 8 bases fitting TRBD2. In germline, CDR1 is MNHNY, CDR2 SVGAGI (reference sequence). CDR3 length equals 14 residues. J gave up 1 base and V 5 bases, and 1 base lay outside the gene matches. The CDR3, as DNA: TGTGCCAGCAGTAGACTAGCGTCCTACAATGAGCAGTTCTTC. Protein: CASSRLASYNEQFF.